A selection of T cell receptor beta chains follows, all from one sample in a study of control samples from healthy donors and cancer patients. The data were produced by immunoSEQ multiplex PCR, yet TCRdb's version contains in-frame clones alone and is incomplete. Of more than 80,000 clones detected, 85% to 95% appear once; the ten largest clones hold approximately 8%. The sequenced sample consisted of blood. These receptor sequences come from a man between 18 and 29 years old in good health. Each CDR3 is given with its conserved first and last residue. D genes are given only for firm matches. Clone size is shown for a subset of rows, as once, few, many or a class of expanded clone.

J: TRBJ1-1; size: NA; D: NA; V: TRBV27; CDR3: CASRQGTEAFF; DNA: TGTGCCAGCCGCCAGGGCACTGAAGCTTTCTTT
J: TRBJ1-6; size: NA; D: NA; V: TRBV18; CDR3: CASSPTGLENSPLHF; DNA: TGTGCCAGCTCACCAACCGGGCTCGAGAATTCACCCCTCCACTTT
J: TRBJ1-1; size: NA; D: TRBD1; V: TRBV9; CDR3: CASSERQGSTEAFF; DNA: TGTGCCAGCAGCGAAAGACAGGGGAGCACTGAAGCTTTCTTT
J: TRBJ2-1; size: NA; D: NA; V: TRBV5-5; CDR3: CASSINPGTNNEQFF; DNA: TGTGCCAGCAGCATTAATCCCGGGACAAACAATGAGCAGTTCTTC
J: TRBJ2-5; size: NA; D: NA; V: TRBV7-9; CDR3: CASSYRDPTRETQYF; DNA: TGTGCCAGCAGCTACCGGGACCCTACACGGGAGACCCAGTACTTC
J: TRBJ2-1; size: NA; D: TRBD1; V: TRBV27; CDR3: CASSVFGQGTYNEQFF; DNA: TGTGCCAGCAGTGTCTTCGGACAGGGGACCTACAATGAGCAGTTCTTC
J: TRBJ2-1; size: NA; D: TRBD1; V: TRBV5-4; CDR3: CASSLGDRGFEQFF; DNA: TGTGCCAGCAGCTTGGGGGACAGGGGGTTTGAGCAGTTCTTC
J: TRBJ2-2; size: NA; D: TRBD1; V: TRBV4-2; CDR3: CASSQEDRVNTGELFF; DNA: TGTGCCAGCAGCCAAGAGGACAGGGTGAACACCGGGGAGCTGTTTTTT
J: TRBJ2-1; size: NA; D: NA; V: TRBV7-9; CDR3: CASRGPVNNEQFF; DNA: TGTGCCAGCAGGGGACCAGTTAACAATGAGCAGTTCTTC
J: TRBJ1-5; size: NA; D: NA; V: TRBV24-1; CDR3: CATSASGNQPQHF; DNA: TGTGCCACCAGTGCTTCGGGTAATCAGCCCCAGCATTTT
J: TRBJ2-5; size: NA; D: TRBD2; V: TRBV5-1; CDR3: CASSLGLKLAGAREETQYF; DNA: TGCGCCAGCAGCTTGGGCCTGAAACTAGCGGGAGCAAGAGAAGAGACCCAGTACTTC
J: TRBJ1-2; size: NA; D: NA; V: TRBV10-2; CDR3: CASGPAGGDGYTF; DNA: TGCGCCAGCGGCCCGGCCGGGGGCGATGGCTACACCTTC
J: TRBJ1-2; size: NA; D: NA; V: TRBV27; CDR3: CASSLNRLRGYTF; DNA: TGTGCCAGCAGTTTAAACCGGCTAAGGGGCTACACCTTC
J: TRBJ2-7; size: once; D: TRBD2; V: TRBV27; CDR3: CASTPGAGALYEQYF; DNA: TGTGCCAGCACCCCGGGAGCGGGAGCCCTCTACGAGCAGTACTTC
J: TRBJ2-7; size: few; D: NA; V: TRBV5-1; CDR3: CASSLRAGEQYF; DNA: TGCGCCAGCAGCCTAAGGGCAGGCGAGCAGTACTTC
J: TRBJ2-5; size: NA; D: TRBD2; V: TRBV7-7; CDR3: CASSRELGLAGGYQETQYF; DNA: TGTGCTAGCAGTCGCGAGCTGGGACTAGCGGGGGGGTACCAAGAGACCCAGTACTTC
J: TRBJ1-1; size: NA; D: NA; V: TRBV29-1; CDR3: CSAHRTENTEAFF; DNA: TGCAGCGCACACCGGACGGAGAACACTGAAGCTTTCTTT
J: TRBJ1-1; size: NA; D: TRBD1; V: TRBV19; CDR3: CASSSPGQGPAGDTEAFF; DNA: TGTGCCAGTAGTAGCCCCGGACAGGGCCCGGCGGGGGACACTGAAGCTTTCTTT